A selection of T cell receptor beta chains follows, all from one sample in a study of T cells in Graves' hyperthyroidism and ophthalmopathy. TCRdb used MiXCR to reprocess the multiplex PCR reads, holding one entry per CDR3 protein. The sample consists of under 450,000 distinct CDR3 sequences, around 16% of them appearing once. The sequencing input was blood. These TCRs come from a woman under 30 with Graves' hyperthyroidism. CDR3s include the opening cysteine and the closing phenylalanine or tryptophan. Each record gives: J gene, D gene, V gene, CDR3 length, clone size, CDR3 DNA, CDR3 protein. D genes are given only for firm matches. For some rows the clone size is stated as once, few or many, or as a class when expanded; others skip it.

TRBJ2-1 | NA | TRBV7-9 | 14 | few | TGTGCCAGCAGCTTGAACTTGGGACCCAATGAGCAGTTCTTC | CASSLNLGPNEQFF
TRBJ2-3 | TRBD1 | TRBV28 | 15 | NA | TGTGCCAGCAGATATCCGGGACAGGGGGCAGATACGCAGTATTTT | CASRYPGQGADTQYF
TRBJ2-1 | TRBD1 | TRBV24-1 | 15 | few | TGTGCCACCAGTGAAACAGGGGGCGCAGGTAATGAGCAGTTCTTC | CATSETGGAGNEQFF
TRBJ2-7 | TRBD2 | TRBV5-1 | 15 | many | TGCGCCAGCAGCTTGGAACCGGGACTAGTACTCGAGCAGTACTTC | CASSLEPGLVLEQYF
TRBJ2-7 | TRBD2 | TRBV11-2 | 15 | NA | TGTGCCAGCAGCTTAGCGGGGGCTAGCGGGAACGAGCAGTACTTC | CASSLAGASGNEQYF
TRBJ1-2 | NA | TRBV28 | 15 | many | TGTGCCAGCAGTGTCTCGGTCGGGGGGAACTATGGCTACACCTTC | CASSVSVGGNYGYTF
TRBJ1-5 | NA | TRBV12-3/TRBV12-4 | 12 | many | TGTGCCAGCCGGCAGGGCAATCAGCCCCAGCATTTT | CASRQGNQPQHF
TRBJ1-2 | NA | TRBV5-6 | 13 | many | TGTGCCAGCAGCTTGGACCGAGACATTGGCTACACCTTC | CASSLDRDIGYTF
TRBJ1-6 | NA | TRBV3-1 | 13 | many | TGTGCCAGCAGCCAAGATGAGGGGGTGCCCCTCCACTTT | CASSQDEGVPLHF
TRBJ2-1 | TRBD1 | TRBV2 | 15 | many | TGTGCCAGCAGTGAACGGGGGACAGGGGCCCCCGAGCAGTTCTTC | CASSERGTGAPEQFF
TRBJ1-6 | TRBD1 | TRBV27 | 17 | many | TGTGCCAGCAGTTTAAGCCCCGACAGGGGGTATAATTCACCCCTCCACTTT | CASSLSPDRGYNSPLHF
TRBJ1-6 | NA | TRBV20-1 | 13 | NA | TGCAGTGCCCGGGACTCACGTAATTCACCCCTCCACTTT | CSARDSRNSPLHF
TRBJ2-5 | NA | TRBV2 | 13 | few | TGTGCCAGCAGTGCTCCCGGGGAAGAGACCCAGTACTTC | CASSAPGEETQYF
TRBJ1-5 | NA | TRBV19 | 17 | NA | TGTGCCAGTAGTACACTCGGAGGAGGCCGAATCAATCAGCCCCAGCATTTT | CASSTLGGGRINQPQHF
TRBJ2-2 | NA | TRBV14 | 15 | few | TGTGCCAGCAGCCAAGATACGGTTACAATCGGGGAGCTGTTTTTT | CASSQDTVTIGELFF
TRBJ2-3 | TRBD2 | TRBV3-1 | 20 | NA | TGTGCCAGCAGCCAGGATCTGGGGCTAGCGGGAGTCGGGGGCACAGATACGCAGTATTTT | CASSQDLGLAGVGGTDTQYF
TRBJ2-1 | NA | TRBV7-8 | 12 | NA | TGTGCCAGCAGCTTGATGAGCGGGGAGCAGTTCTTC | CASSLMSGEQFF
TRBJ1-2 | TRBD1 | TRBV3-1 | 15 | NA | TGTGCCAGCAACCACGAGACAGGGGGCAACTATGGCTACACCTTC | CASNHETGGNYGYTF
TRBJ2-5 | NA | TRBV20-1 | 12 | NA | TGCAGTGCTAGGGGGACCTCGGAGACCCAGTACTTC | CSARGTSETQYF
TRBJ1-1 | TRBD1 | TRBV19 | 14 | NA | TGTGCCAGTAGTTTAGGGGGCCCCGGGGCTGAAGCTTTCTTT | CASSLGGPGAEAFF
TRBJ2-2 | TRBD2 | TRBV2 | 15 | many | TGTGCCATCCGAAAATTGACTAGCGGCACCGGGGAGCTGTTTTTT | CAIRKLTSGTGELFF
TRBJ2-1 | NA | TRBV11-2 | 14 | many | TGTGCCAGCAGCACCTCAGGGGCCTACAATGAGCAGTTCTTC | CASSTSGAYNEQFF
TRBJ2-1 | NA | TRBV20-1 | 15 | many | TGCAGTGCTAGAGATACCAGCGGACTTTACAATGAGCAGTTCTTC | CSARDTSGLYNEQFF
TRBJ1-2 | NA | TRBV11-2 | 15 | NA | TGTGCCAGCAGCTCATACACCAGGACAGACTATGGCTACACCTTC | CASSSYTRTDYGYTF
TRBJ1-1 | TRBD1 | TRBV5-6 | 15 | many | TGTGCCAGCAGCTTGGTTCGGGACAGCAACACTGAAGCTTTCTTT | CASSLVRDSNTEAFF
TRBJ2-3 | TRBD1 | TRBV20-1 | 15 | many | TGCAGTGCCGAACCGGGACAGGTAAAGGGAGATACGCAGTATTTT | CSAEPGQVKGDTQYF
TRBJ2-7 | TRBD2 | TRBV5-1 | 16 | NA | TGCGCCAGCAGCTTGGGAGCGGGAGGGCCCTCCGGAGAGCAGTACTTC | CASSLGAGGPSGEQYF
TRBJ1-5 | TRBD1 | TRBV2 | 12 | many | TGTGCCAGCAGGGACAGGGGTAGTTACTTGCATTTT | CASRDRGSYLHF
TRBJ1-1 | NA | TRBV3-1 | 17 | many | TGTGCCAGCAGCAACCGGGACGGAGGTTTGAGGAACACTGAAGCTTTCTTT | CASSNRDGGLRNTEAFF
TRBJ1-2 | NA | TRBV6-2/TRBV6-3 | 14 | few | TGTGCCAGCAGTTCTACCGGGGGAATAGGAGGCTACACCTTC | CASSSTGGIGGYTF
TRBJ2-1 | TRBD2 | TRBV3-1 | 15 | NA | TGTGCCAGCAGCCAAGATCGGACTAGCTACAATGAGCAGTTCTTC | CASSQDRTSYNEQFF
TRBJ1-1 | NA | TRBV12-3/TRBV12-4 | 16 | many | TGTGCCAGCAGTTTAGGGGCCGGGACAACGAACACTGAAGCTTTCTTT | CASSLGAGTTNTEAFF
TRBJ2-7 | TRBD1 | TRBV7-9 | 15 | NA | TGTGCCAGCAGCCGCGGACAGGGGGGCCCCTACGAGCAGTACTTC | CASSRGQGGPYEQYF
TRBJ1-6 | TRBD1 | TRBV7-2 | 16 | many | TGTGCCAGCAGCGTAGCGCAGGGACAGGGAGCATCACCCCTCCACTTT | CASSVAQGQGASPLHF
TRBJ2-2 | TRBD2 | TRBV18 | 17 | NA | TGTGCCAGCTCACCCAACGAACTAGCGGGGAACACCGGGGAGCTGTTTTTT | CASSPNELAGNTGELFF
TRBJ1-3 | NA | TRBV20-1 | 11 | NA | TGCAGTGCTAGTTCAGGAAACACCATATATTTT | CSASSGNTIYF
TRBJ2-7 | TRBD1 | TRBV19 | 16 | few | TGTGCCAGTAGTGGATTCGGGACAGGGGGCTCCTACGAGCAGTACTTC | CASSGFGTGGSYEQYF
TRBJ1-2 | NA | TRBV6-1 | 14 | many | TGTGCCAGCAGGAAGACTGATGGGTTCTATGGCTACACCTTC | CASRKTDGFYGYTF
TRBJ2-5 | NA | TRBV20-1 | 12 | NA | TGCAGTGCTTCCCGATCCGACGAGACCCAGTACTTC | CSASRSDETQYF
TRBJ1-6 | NA | TRBV12-3/TRBV12-4 | 15 | many | TGTGCCAGCAGTAGGACCGGACAGAGGAATTCACCCCTCCACTTT | CASSRTGQRNSPLHF
TRBJ2-7 | TRBD1 | TRBV7-3 | 13 | NA | TGTGCCAGCTTGGGACAGGGAAGCCACGAGCAGTACTTC | CASLGQGSHEQYF
TRBJ2-7 | TRBD2 | TRBV5-1 | 16 | NA | TGCGCCAGCAGACCGGAAGGACTAGCCACAACCTACGAGCAGTACTTC | CASRPEGLATTYEQYF
TRBJ1-5 | NA | TRBV28 | 15 | many | TGTGCCAGCAGTTTCAGCCCCAGGGGAAATCAGCCCCAGCATTTT | CASSFSPRGNQPQHF
TRBJ2-7 | NA | TRBV7-2 | 14 | many | TGTGCCAGCAGCCGACGACTGGGGCCTTACGAGCAGTACTTC | CASSRRLGPYEQYF
TRBJ1-2 | NA | TRBV4-1 | 19 | NA | TGCGCCAGCAGCCAACTTAACCAACGCCGAGACAGGATGAACTATGGCTACACCTTC | CASSQLNQRRDRMNYGYTF
TRBJ1-1 | NA | TRBV5-1 | 15 | many | TGCGCCAGCAGCTTGGAACTTGGGGGGAGCACTGAAGCTTTCTTT | CASSLELGGSTEAFF
TRBJ2-3 | NA | TRBV7-2 | 17 | many | TGTGCCAGCAGCCGCCTGGATGACGGGACCAGCACAGATACGCAGTATTTT | CASSRLDDGTSTDTQYF
TRBJ2-1 | TRBD2 | TRBV5-1 | 15 | few | TGCGCCAGCAGCTTGGTAGCGGGGGGAGACAATGAGCAGTTCTTC | CASSLVAGGDNEQFF
TRBJ2-5 | NA | TRBV2 | 16 | many | TGTGCCAGCAGTGAAGCGCTAGGCAGTCACCAAGAGACCCAGTACTTC | CASSEALGSHQETQYF
TRBJ1-5 | NA | TRBV7-2 | 16 | many | TGTGCCAGCAGCTTAGGGCAGGGTTATAGCAATCAGCCCCAGCATTTT | CASSLGQGYSNQPQHF
TRBJ1-2 | NA | TRBV9 | 17 | few | TGTGCCAGCAGCGCCCTTAGGACAGACCCCTCCTACTATGGCTACACCTTC | CASSALRTDPSYYGYTF